The clone carrying this TCR beta chain was found a few times. The antigen is unknown. This entry is derived from a study of blood T cells in healthy people across ages. The germline CDR1 and CDR2 sequences are SGHDT and YYEEEE. Trimming took 0 bases from V and 7 from J, leaving 11 bases between them. CDR3 length equals 14 residues. Together with a sample-barcoded 5' primer, a J-beta primer mix was included in a second PCR lasting about 6 to 12 cycles. Unique molecular identifiers of 12 random nucleotides labeled each cDNA. No fewer than 3 million CDR3-containing paired-end reads came from each sample. TCRdb itself ran the 5' RACE reads through MiXCR, one entry per CDR3 protein. This sample yields 540,000 or so distinct CDR3 sequences, of which 27% are seen a single time; 18% belongs to the top ten. Findings and caveats of the study: A strong correlation was seen between TCR beta diversity and naive T cell percentage.

Ten milliliters of peripheral blood were drawn from each donor. V usage is TRBV5-6 and J usage is TRBJ1-5; D may be TRBD1 (5 bases). The receptor was isolated from a woman in her sixties or seventies in good health. Sequenced input: blood. Here the CDR3 reads CASSLGRVDQPQHF. The CDR3 DNA reads as TGTGCCAGCAGCTTGGGCAGGGTTGACCAGCCCCAGCATTTT.